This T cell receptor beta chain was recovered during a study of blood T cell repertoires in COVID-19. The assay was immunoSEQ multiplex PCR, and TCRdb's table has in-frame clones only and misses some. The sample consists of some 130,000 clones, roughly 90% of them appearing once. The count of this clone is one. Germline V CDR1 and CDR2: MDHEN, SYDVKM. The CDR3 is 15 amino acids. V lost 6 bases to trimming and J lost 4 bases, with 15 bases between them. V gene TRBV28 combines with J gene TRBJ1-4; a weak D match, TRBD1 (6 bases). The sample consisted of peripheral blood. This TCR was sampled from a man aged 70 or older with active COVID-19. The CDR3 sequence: CASSPRGGLNEKLFF. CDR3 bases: TGTGCCAGCAGCCCGAGGGGGGGGCTTAATGAAAAACTGTTTTTT.